This T cell receptor beta chain appears in the sequencing data of a study of beta chain features in type 1 diabetes. Expressed TCRB transcripts got sequenced, as all isolated RNA was reverse transcribed. The data were produced by immunoSEQ multiplex PCR, yet TCRdb's version contains in-frame clones alone and is incomplete. The data contain under 450,000 clones, approximately 15% of them singletons. The V end was cut by 11 bases, the J end by 2 bases, with 19 bases between. CDR1 and CDR2 (germline): MNHNS, SASEGT. This CDR3 contains 14 residues. The V gene is TRBV6-1, the J gene TRBJ2-7; D gene ambiguous. This clonotype was sampled from a man aged 25-40 years in good health. Sequences were obtained from naive CD4+ T cells from blood. The CDR3: CALYRAFPTYEQYF. The CDR3 nucleotides are TGTGCCCTATATAGGGCATTCCCAACCTACGAGCAGTACTTC.